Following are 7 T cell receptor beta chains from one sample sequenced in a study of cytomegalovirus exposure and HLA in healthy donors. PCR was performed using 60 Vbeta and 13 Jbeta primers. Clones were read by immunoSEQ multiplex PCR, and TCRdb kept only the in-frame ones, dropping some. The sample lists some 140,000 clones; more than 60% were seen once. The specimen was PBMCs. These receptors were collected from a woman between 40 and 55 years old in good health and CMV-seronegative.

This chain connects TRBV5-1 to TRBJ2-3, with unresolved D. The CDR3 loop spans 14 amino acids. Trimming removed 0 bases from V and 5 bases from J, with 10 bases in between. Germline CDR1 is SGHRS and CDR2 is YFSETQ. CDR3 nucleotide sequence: TGCGCCAGCAGCTTGGTTGTCTCCGGAGATACGCAGTATTTT. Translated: CASSLVVSGDTQYF. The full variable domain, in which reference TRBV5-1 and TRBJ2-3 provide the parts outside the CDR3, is KAGVTQTPRYLIKTRGQQVTLSCSPISGHRSVSWYQQTPGQGLQFLFEYFSETQRNKGNFPGRFSGRQFSNSRSEMNVSTLELGDSALYLCASSLVVSGDTQYFGPGTRLTVL.

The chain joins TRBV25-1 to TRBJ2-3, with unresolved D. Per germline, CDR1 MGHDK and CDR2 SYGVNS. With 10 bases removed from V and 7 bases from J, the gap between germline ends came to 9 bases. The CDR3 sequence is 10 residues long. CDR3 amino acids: CATSANTQYF. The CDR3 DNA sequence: TGTGCCACCAGCGCGAATACGCAGTATTTT.

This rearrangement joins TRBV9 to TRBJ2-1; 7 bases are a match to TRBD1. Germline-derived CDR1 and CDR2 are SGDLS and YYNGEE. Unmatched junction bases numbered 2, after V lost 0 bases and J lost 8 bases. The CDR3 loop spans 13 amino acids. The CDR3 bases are TGTGCCAGCAGCGTAGGAGGGGGCGATGAGCAGTTCTTC. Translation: CASSVGGGDEQFF.

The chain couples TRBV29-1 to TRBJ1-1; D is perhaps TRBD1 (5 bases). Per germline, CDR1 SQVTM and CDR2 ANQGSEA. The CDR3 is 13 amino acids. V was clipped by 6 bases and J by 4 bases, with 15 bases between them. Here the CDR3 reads CSVGGSGFTEAFF. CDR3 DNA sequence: TGCAGCGTGGGGGGGTCGGGTTTCACTGAAGCTTTCTTT.

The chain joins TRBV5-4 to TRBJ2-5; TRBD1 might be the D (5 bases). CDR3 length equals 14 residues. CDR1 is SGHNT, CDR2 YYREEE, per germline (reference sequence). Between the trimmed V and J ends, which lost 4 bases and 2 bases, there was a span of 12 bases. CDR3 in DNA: TGTGCCAGCAGCCGTGACAGCTTTCAAGAGACCCAGTACTTC. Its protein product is CASSRDSFQETQYF. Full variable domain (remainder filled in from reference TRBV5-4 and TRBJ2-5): ETGVTQSPTHLIKTRGQQVTLRCSSQSGHNTVSWYQQALGQGPQFIFQYYREEENGRGNFPPRFSGLQFPNYSSELNVNALELDDSALYLCASSRDSFQETQYFGPGTRLLVL.

CDR3 in DNA: TGTGCCAGCAGCGTCCTAACAGGGGTTGGGGTCGGGGCCAATGAGCAGTTCTTC. Protein product: CASSVLTGVGVGANEQFF. The chain recombines TRBV9 with TRBJ2-1; 7 bases fit TRBD1. V shed 2 bases, J shed 6 bases, and the junction held 17 bases outside the gene matches. The CDR3 totals 18 residues. CDR1 is SGDLS and CDR2 is YYNGEE in the germline V gene.

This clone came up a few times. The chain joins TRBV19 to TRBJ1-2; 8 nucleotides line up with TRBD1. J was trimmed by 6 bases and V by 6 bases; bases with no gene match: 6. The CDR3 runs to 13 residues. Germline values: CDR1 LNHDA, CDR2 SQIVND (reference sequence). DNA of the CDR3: TGTGCCAGTAGCCAGGGGGCAGGGGATGGCTACACCTTC. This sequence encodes CASSQGAGDGYTF.